Here is one T cell receptor beta chain with its context. Its specificity is not known. Extracted RNA was reverse transcribed, and the resulting cDNA served as sequencing template. The data were produced by immunoSEQ multiplex PCR, yet TCRdb's version contains in-frame clones alone and is incomplete. The table shows roughly 100,000 clones, with 85% to 90% occurring only once. Sample treatment: oral pan-JAK inhibitor, 5-10 mg twice daily. Peripheral blood samples and lesional scalp punch biopsies were obtained from alopecia areata patients. The authors sorted CD4+ and CD8+ T cells from PBMCs. These data come from a study of CD8+ T cells in alopecia areata. Study-wide findings and caveats: Scalp clonality decreased significantly with tofacitinib, and so did expanded CD8+ clones among the top 100.

The specimen comprised CD8+ T cells sorted from blood, sampled between weeks 30 and 35, from a patient treated with tofacitinib. The origin of this receptor is a human donor with alopecia areata.

CDR3 coding DNA: TGTGCCAGCAGCGCCAAGACAGACTACAATGAGCAGTTCTTC. This sequence encodes CASSAKTDYNEQFF. This chain connects TRBV9 to TRBJ2-1; weak D call: TRBD1 (5 bases). The length of the CDR3 is 14 residues. Germline V CDR1 and CDR2: SGDLS, YYNGEE. The V and J ends lost 3 bases and 3 bases respectively, with 10 bases between them.